The clone carrying this T cell receptor (beta chain) is labeled medium-sized. Its specificity is unknown. This CDR3 is built from 14 residues. CDR1 is SGHTA, CDR2 FQGNSA, per germline. V was trimmed by 4 bases and J by 10 bases, leaving 16 bases between them. The entry originates in a study of neurological immune-mediated disorders. The study used blood bank volunteers in Maryland, USA, as healthy controls. PBMCs stored at -80 C, numbering 2 million, were the origin of the unsorted libraries. 5'RACE generated cDNA with 10-nucleotide random UMIs. TCRdb re-called the 5' RACE reads with MiXCR, one entry per CDR3 protein. Found here are 25,000 or so distinct CDR3 sequences, around 12% of them singletons; the top ten hold less than 9%. The study, taken as a whole, reports: Among expanded clones, no CDR3 amino acid sequences were shared across subjects, a pattern suggesting private repertoires in all groups.

The clonotype originates from a man between 60 and 75 years old in good health. Sequenced sample: PBMCs. The chain has TRBV7-2 and TRBJ1-4, with D unresolved. This CDR3 is CASSSPVEGGKLFF. DNA of the CDR3: TGTGCCAGCAGCTCGCCAGTGGAAGGTGGAAAACTGTTTTTT.